The next 10 T cell receptor beta chains were all read from a single sample in a study of PD-L1 blockade in urothelial cancer. As for time point: peripheral blood 6 weeks after treatment start. Repertoires were generated with immunoSEQ multiplex PCR, while TCRdb's copy carries only in-frame clones and drops some. Of around 80,000 clones in the sample, approximately 90% were seen once. Sequencing was performed on PBMCs, taken around atezolizumab (anti-PD-L1) treatment. Source of these receptors: a woman over 75 with urothelial cancer.

DNA of the CDR3: TGTGCCAGCAGTTACGCCGGGAGGGCGGCTGAAGCTTTCTTT. It codes for CASSYAGRAAEAFF. V is TRBV6-5 and J is TRBJ1-1; D call uncertain. CDR3 length equals 14 residues. CDR1 is MNHEY and CDR2 is SVGAGI in the germline V gene. The ends were cut back, 2 bases at V and 6 bases at J, with 13 bases in the middle.

The chain combines TRBV19 with TRBJ1-5; perhaps TRBD1 as D (5 bases). The germline V gene encodes CDR1 LNHDA and CDR2 SQIVND (reference sequence). The V gene lost 5 bases and the J gene lost 6 bases, with 14 bases spanning the gap. The CDR3 runs 14 residues. The CDR3 loop reads CASSPPGSGQPQHF. The CDR3 region has the DNA TGTGCCAGTAGTCCTCCAGGGTCGGGTCAGCCCCAGCATTTT.

The rearrangement links TRBV5-6 to TRBJ2-3; D is perhaps TRBD2 (5 bases). Trimming cost V 0 bases and J 3 bases, with 11 bases left between them. Looked up from germline, CDR1 is SGHDT and CDR2 is YYEEEE. The CDR3 has 15 residues. CDR3 residues: CASSLDSGVTDTQYF. The CDR3, as DNA: TGTGCCAGCAGCTTGGACTCCGGGGTGACAGATACGCAGTATTTT.

The rearrangement joins TRBV5-8 to TRBJ2-7; D may be TRBD1 (5 bases). CDR1 is SGHTS and CDR2 is YDEGEE in the germline V gene. Trimming pared 1 base from V and 6 bases from J, leaving 23 bases between. This CDR3 contains 17 residues. CDR3 loop: CASSLRVGSETVGEQYF. For the CDR3, the DNA is TGTGCCAGCAGCTTGCGAGTGGGTTCAGAGACAGTCGGCGAGCAGTACTTC.

This clone occurred once. This chain uses TRBV2 with TRBJ1-1; no clear D gene. The CDR3 loop spans 16 amino acids. The V and J ends lost 4 bases and 2 bases respectively, with 17 bases between them. The germline V gene encodes CDR1 SNHLY and CDR2 FYNNEI. The CDR3 sequence is CASSGRWTGENTEAFF. The CDR3 DNA sequence: TGTGCCAGCAGTGGACGGTGGACTGGGGAAAACACTGAAGCTTTCTTT.

The V and J genes are TRBV19 and TRBJ1-2; D might be TRBD1 (6 bases). The CDR3 has 13 residues. Trimming stripped 9 bases from V and 7 bases from J, with 18 bases between. Per germline, CDR1 LNHDA and CDR2 SQIVND (reference sequence). CDR3 protein: CASIELGAAGYTF. The CDR3 bases are TGTGCCAGCATAGAATTGGGGGCGGCTGGCTACACCTTC.

The chain uses TRBV11-3 and TRBJ2-5, with 11 bases aligning to TRBD1. The J segment lost 5 bases and the V segment lost 5 bases, leaving 4 bases of the junction unmatched. This CDR3 contains 14 residues. Germline assignment: CDR1 SGHNT and CDR2 YENEEA. CDR3 amino acids: CASSLGQGVETQYF. The CDR3 DNA is TGTGCCAGCAGCCTGGGACAGGGGGTTGAGACCCAGTACTTC.

The chain is built from TRBV19 and TRBJ1-2, with 8 bases matching TRBD1. With 4 bases clipped from V and 2 bases from J, the junction kept 3 bases outside the gene matches. Germline assignment: CDR1 LNHDA and CDR2 SQIVND (reference sequence). The CDR3 has 14 amino acids. The CDR3 is CASSTDRGNYGYTF. The CDR3 DNA is TGTGCCAGTAGTACCGACAGGGGAAACTATGGCTACACCTTC.

The rearrangement links TRBV28 to TRBJ2-7; no definite D call. Trimming stripped 3 bases from V and 4 bases from J, with 13 bases between. This CDR3 region has 14 residues. Germline V CDR1 and CDR2: MDHEN, SYDVKM. The CDR3 reads CASSFFRVGYEQYF. The CDR3 DNA reads as TGTGCCAGCAGTTTTTTTCGAGTTGGTTACGAGCAGTACTTC.

J is TRBJ2-1 and V is TRBV6-5; D is perhaps TRBD1 (5 bases). The CDR3 is 13 amino acids. V gave up 4 bases and J gave up 4 bases, with 8 bases separating them. The germline V gene encodes CDR1 MNHEY and CDR2 SVGAGI. This chain's CDR3 is CASSLKGYNEQFF. CDR3 DNA sequence: TGTGCCAGCAGTTTGAAGGGGTACAATGAGCAGTTCTTC.